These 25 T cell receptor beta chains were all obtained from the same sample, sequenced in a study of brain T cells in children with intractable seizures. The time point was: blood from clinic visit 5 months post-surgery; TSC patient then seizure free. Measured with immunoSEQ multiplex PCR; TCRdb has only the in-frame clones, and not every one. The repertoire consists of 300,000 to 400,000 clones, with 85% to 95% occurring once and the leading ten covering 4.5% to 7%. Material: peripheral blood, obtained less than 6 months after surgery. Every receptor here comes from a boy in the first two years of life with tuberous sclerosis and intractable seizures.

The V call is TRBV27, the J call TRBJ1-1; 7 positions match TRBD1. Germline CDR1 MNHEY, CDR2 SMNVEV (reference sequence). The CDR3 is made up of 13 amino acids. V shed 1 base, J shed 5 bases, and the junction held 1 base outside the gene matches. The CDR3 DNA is TGTGCCAGCAGTTTATTCAGGGGGACTGAAGCTTTCTTT. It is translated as CASSLFRGTEAFF.

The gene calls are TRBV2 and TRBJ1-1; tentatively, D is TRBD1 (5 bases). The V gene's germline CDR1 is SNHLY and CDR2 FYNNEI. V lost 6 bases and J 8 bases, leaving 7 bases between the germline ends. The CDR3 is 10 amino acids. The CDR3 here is CASRQVEAFF. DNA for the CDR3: TGTGCCAGCAGACAGGTCGAAGCTTTCTTT.

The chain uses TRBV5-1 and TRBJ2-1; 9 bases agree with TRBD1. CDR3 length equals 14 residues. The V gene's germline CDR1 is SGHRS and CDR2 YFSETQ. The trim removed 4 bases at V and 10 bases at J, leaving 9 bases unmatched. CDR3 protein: CASSPRDRVSEQFF. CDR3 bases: TGCGCCAGCAGCCCCCGGGACAGGGTGTCCGAGCAGTTCTTC.

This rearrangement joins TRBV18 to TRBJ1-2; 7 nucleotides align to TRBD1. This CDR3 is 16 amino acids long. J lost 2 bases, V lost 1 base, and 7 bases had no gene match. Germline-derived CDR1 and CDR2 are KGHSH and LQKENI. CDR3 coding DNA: TGTGCCAGCTCACCACGACAGGGCAGGGCGAACTATGGCTACACCTTC. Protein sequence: CASSPRQGRANYGYTF.

This chain's CDR3 is CASSYSGYSGNTIYF. CDR3 in DNA: TGTGCCAGCAGTTACTCCGGATACTCTGGAAACACCATATATTTT. The rearrangement uses TRBV6-5 and TRBJ1-3; D gene unclear. The V and J ends lost 0 bases and 0 bases respectively, with 6 bases between them. Germline V gene sequence: CDR1 MNHEY, CDR2 SVGAGI. The CDR3 runs 15 residues.

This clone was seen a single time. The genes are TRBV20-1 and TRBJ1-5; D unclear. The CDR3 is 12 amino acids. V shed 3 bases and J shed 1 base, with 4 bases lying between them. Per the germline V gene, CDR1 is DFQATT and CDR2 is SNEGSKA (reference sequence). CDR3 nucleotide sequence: TGCAGTGCTAGTCAGAGCAATCAGCCCCAGCATTTT. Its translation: CSASQSNQPQHF.

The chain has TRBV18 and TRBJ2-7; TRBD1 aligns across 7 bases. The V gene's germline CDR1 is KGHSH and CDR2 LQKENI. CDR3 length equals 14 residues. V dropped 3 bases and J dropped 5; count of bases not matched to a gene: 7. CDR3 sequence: CASSPRGQYDEQYF. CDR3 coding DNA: TGTGCCAGCTCACCTCGGGGACAGTATGACGAGCAGTACTTC.

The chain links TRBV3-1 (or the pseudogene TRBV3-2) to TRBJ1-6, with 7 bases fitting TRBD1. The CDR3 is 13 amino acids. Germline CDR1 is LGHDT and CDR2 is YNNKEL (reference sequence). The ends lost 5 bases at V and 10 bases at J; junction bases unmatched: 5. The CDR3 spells CASSGTVESPLHF. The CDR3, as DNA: TGTGCCAGCAGCGGGACAGTTGAATCACCCCTCCACTTT.

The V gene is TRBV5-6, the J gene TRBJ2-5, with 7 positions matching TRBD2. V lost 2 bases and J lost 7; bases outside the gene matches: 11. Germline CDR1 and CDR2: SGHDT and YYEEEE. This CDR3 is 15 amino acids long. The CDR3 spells CASSFLEGREVTQYF. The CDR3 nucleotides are TGTGCCAGCAGCTTCCTCGAGGGCCGGGAGGTGACCCAGTACTTC.

The CDR3 protein is CASLGWSTEAFF. The CDR3 coding sequence is TGTGCCAGCCTAGGGTGGAGCACTGAAGCTTTCTTT. The V gene is TRBV7-9, the J gene TRBJ1-1; no reliable D call. The CDR3 loop spans 12 amino acids. CDR1 and CDR2 (germline): SEHNR, FQNEAQ (reference sequence). V lost 8 bases, J lost 4 bases, and 11 bases lay in between.

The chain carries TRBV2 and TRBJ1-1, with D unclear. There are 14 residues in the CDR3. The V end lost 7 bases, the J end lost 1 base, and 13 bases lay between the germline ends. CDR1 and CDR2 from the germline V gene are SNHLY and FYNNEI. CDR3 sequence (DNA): TGTGCCAGCACCCCCCGGTCGGGGAACACTGAAGCTTTCTTT. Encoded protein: CASTPRSGNTEAFF. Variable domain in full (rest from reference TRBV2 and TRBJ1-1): EPEVTQTPSHQVTQMGQEVILRCVPISNHLYFYWYRQILGQKVEFLVSFYNNEISEKSEIFDDQFSVERPDGSNFTLKIRSTKLEDSAMYFCASTPRSGNTEAFFGQGTRLTVV.

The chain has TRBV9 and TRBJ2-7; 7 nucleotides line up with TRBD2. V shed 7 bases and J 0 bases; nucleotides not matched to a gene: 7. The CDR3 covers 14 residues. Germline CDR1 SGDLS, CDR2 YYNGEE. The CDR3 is CASSSGTHSYEQYF. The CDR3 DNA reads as TGTGCCAGCTCGAGCGGGACTCACTCCTACGAGCAGTACTTC.

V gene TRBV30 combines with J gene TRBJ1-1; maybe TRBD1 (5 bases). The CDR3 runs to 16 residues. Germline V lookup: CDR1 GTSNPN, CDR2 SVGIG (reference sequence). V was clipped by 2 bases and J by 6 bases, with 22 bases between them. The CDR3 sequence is CAWSLNAGTWGSEAFF. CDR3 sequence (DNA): TGTGCCTGGAGTCTCAACGCCGGGACTTGGGGGTCTGAAGCTTTCTTT.

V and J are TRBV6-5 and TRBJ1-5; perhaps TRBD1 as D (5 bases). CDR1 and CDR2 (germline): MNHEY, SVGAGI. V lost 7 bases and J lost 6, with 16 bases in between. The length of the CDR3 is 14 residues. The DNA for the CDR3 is TGTGCCAGCATGGGTGGGGGGGGAAGTCAGCCCCAGCATTTT. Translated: CASMGGGGSQPQHF.

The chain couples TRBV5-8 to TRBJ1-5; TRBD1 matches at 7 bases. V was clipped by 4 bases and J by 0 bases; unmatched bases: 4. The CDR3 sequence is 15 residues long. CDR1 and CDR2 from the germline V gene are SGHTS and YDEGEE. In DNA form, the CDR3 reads TGTGCCAGCAGCGGGGACAGCAATAGCAATCAGCCCCAGCATTTT. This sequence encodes CASSGDSNSNQPQHF.

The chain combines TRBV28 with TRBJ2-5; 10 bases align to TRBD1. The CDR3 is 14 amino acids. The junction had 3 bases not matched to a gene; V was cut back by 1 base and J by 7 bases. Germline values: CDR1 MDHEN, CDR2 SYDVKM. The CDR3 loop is CASSLFGTGATQYF. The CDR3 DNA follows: TGTGCCAGCAGTTTATTTGGGACAGGGGCGACCCAGTACTTC.

In nucleotides, the CDR3 is TGTGCCAGCAGCTTAGTGGGTTTAGAGGGGGCGGACGAGACCCAGTACTTC. Its translation: CASSLVGLEGADETQYF. The V call is TRBV7-9, the J call TRBJ2-5, with TRBD1 matching over 7 bases. The CDR3 is 17 residues long. V gave up 1 base and J gave up 5 bases; unmatched junction bases: 13. Germline CDR1 SEHNR, CDR2 FQNEAQ (reference sequence). The whole variable domain, remainder taken from reference TRBV7-9 and TRBJ2-5, is DTGVSQNPRHKITKRGQNVTFRCDPISEHNRLYWYRQTLGQGPEFLTYFQNEAQLEKSRLLSDRFSAERPKGSFSTLEIQRTEQGDSAMYLCASSLVGLEGADETQYFGPGTRLLVL.

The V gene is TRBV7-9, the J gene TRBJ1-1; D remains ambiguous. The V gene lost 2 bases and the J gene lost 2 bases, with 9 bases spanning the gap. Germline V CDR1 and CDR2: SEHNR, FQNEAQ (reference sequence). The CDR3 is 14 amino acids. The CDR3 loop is CASSLYRRNTEAFF. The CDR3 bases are TGTGCCAGCAGCTTATATAGGAGAAACACTGAAGCTTTCTTT.

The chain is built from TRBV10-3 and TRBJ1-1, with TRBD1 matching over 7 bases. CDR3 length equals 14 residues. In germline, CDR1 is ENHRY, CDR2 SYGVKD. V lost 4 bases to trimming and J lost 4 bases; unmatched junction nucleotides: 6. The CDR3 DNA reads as TGTGCCATCAGTGGCCTACAGGGGAGCACTGAAGCTTTCTTT. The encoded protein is CAISGLQGSTEAFF.

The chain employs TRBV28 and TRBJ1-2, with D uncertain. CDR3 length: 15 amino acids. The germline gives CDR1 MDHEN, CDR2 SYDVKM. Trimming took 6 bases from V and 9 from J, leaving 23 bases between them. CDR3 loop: CASSPSLDLYGSYTF. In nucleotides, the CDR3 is TGTGCCAGCAGCCCCTCCCTGGACTTATATGGGAGCTACACCTTC.

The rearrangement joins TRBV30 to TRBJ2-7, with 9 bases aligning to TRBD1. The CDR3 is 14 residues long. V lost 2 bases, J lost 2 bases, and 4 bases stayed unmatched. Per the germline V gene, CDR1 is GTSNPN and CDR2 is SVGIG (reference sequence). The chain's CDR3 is CAWSRDRDPYEQYF. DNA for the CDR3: TGTGCCTGGAGTCGGGACAGGGACCCCTACGAGCAGTACTTC.

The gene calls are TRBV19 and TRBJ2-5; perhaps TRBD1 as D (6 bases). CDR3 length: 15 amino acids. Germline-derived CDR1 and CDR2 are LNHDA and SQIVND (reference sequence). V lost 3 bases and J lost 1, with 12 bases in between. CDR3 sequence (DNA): TGTGCCAGTAGTATTAGGACAGTCGTCCAAGAGACCCAGTACTTC. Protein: CASSIRTVVQETQYF.

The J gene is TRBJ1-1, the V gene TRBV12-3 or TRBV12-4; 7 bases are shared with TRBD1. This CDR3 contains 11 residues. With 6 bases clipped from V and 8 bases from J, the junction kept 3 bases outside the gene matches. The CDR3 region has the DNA TGTGCCAGCAGAACGGGACAGGAAGCTTTCTTT. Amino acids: CASRTGQEAFF.

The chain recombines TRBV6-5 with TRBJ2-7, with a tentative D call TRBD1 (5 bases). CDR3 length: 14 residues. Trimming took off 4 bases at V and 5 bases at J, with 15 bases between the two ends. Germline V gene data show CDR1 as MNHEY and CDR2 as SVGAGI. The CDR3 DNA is TGTGCCAGCAGTTCCGGCAGGGCCGGTAACGAGCAGTACTTC. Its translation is CASSSGRAGNEQYF.

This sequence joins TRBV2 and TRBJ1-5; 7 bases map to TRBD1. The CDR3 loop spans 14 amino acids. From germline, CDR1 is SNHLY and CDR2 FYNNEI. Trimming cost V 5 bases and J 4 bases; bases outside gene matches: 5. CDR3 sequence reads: CASSHPGQNQPQHF. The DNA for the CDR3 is TGTGCCAGCAGTCACCCGGGACAGAATCAGCCCCAGCATTTT.